This T cell receptor (beta chain) is from a study of blood T cell repertoires in COVID-19. Study context: Material from acute and convalescent COVID-19 was sourced from the United States, Italy and Spain. PBMCs, B-cell-depleted T cells, or T cells provided the cDNA or gDNA that made up the material.

Original processing notes: The assay estimated nucleated cells by amplifying reference gene primers. The repertoire was sequenced with immunoSEQ multiplex PCR; TCRdb's copy has only in-frame clones and lacks some. Clone size and the V and J calls come from that table; the DNA yielded D and trimming. The sample has 350,000 to 450,000 clones; approximately 86% are singletons. This clone was detected ten times or more. The same CDR3 also results from other DNA sequences found in this sample. Germline V gene data show CDR1 as LNHDA and CDR2 as SQIVND (reference sequence). This CDR3 region has 13 residues. Trimming removed 6 bases from V and 3 bases from J, with 9 bases in between.

This receptor was identified in a human donor in a cohort sampled during active COVID-19. Input material: peripheral blood. V is TRBV19 and J is TRBJ1-5; D possibly corresponds to TRBD1 (6 bases). The CDR3 sequence: CASRGQPNQPQHF. The CDR3 DNA reads TGTGCCAGTAGAGGACAGCCCAATCAGCCCCAGCATTTT. Full variable domain (outside the CDR3, taken from reference TRBV19 and TRBJ1-5): DGGITQSPKYLFRKEGQNVTLSCEQNLNHDAMYWYRQDPGQGLRLIYYSQIVNDFQKGDIAEGYSVSREKKESFPLTVTSAQKNPTAFYLCASRGQPNQPQHFGDGTRLSIL.